The 21 T cell receptor beta chains below all came from one sample that was sequenced in a study of T cell repertoires in cytomegalovirus infection. Each CDR3 protein gets one entry after TCRdb re-called the reads with MiXCR. Of around 540,000 distinct CDR3 sequences listed, 30% to 40% are singletons. No antigen is known for these receptors. The sequencing here drew on cultured PBMCs, taken from culture after CMV antigen stimulation. The source of these receptors is a human donor in good health (CMV status not recorded). Some clones in this sample may be carry-over from other donors' samples.

The V call is TRBV12-3 or TRBV12-4, the J call TRBJ2-1, with 10 bases fitting TRBD1. The J segment lost 6 bases and the V segment lost 5 bases, leaving 7 bases of the junction unmatched. The CDR3 is 15 residues long. The CDR3 coding sequence is TGTGCCAGCAGTAAATCCGGGACAGGGGCCAATGAGCAGTTCTTC. It translates to CASSKSGTGANEQFF.

This chain links TRBV6-1 with TRBJ1-2, with D hard to call. V lost 5 bases and J 4 bases, leaving 17 bases between the germline ends. Germline-derived CDR1 and CDR2 are MNHNS and SASEGT. This CDR3 has 15 residues. The CDR3 DNA reads TGTGCCAGCAGTTCTTACCGGGAGCCCGGCTATGGCTACACCTTC. Translated, it gives CASSSYREPGYGYTF.

The V call is TRBV7-9, the J call TRBJ1-5, with a possible D match to TRBD1 (6 bases). Trimming cost V 5 bases and J 3 bases, with 14 bases left between them. Germline V gives CDR1 SEHNR, CDR2 FQNEAQ (reference sequence). This CDR3 has 15 amino acids. The DNA of the CDR3 is TGTGCCAGCAGCCCCAGGGGAGTGGCCAATCAGCCCCAGCATTTT. Its protein is CASSPRGVANQPQHF.

CDR3: CASSEYMGTGELFF. In nucleotides, the CDR3 is TGTGCCAGCAGTGAATATATGGGAACCGGGGAGCTGTTTTTT. The chain recombines TRBV25-1 with TRBJ2-2; D call uncertain. The germline V and J ends were trimmed by 0 bases and 5 bases, with 7 bases remaining between them. Per germline, CDR1 MGHDK and CDR2 SYGVNS. The CDR3 runs to 14 residues. Supplemented by reference TRBV25-1 and TRBJ2-2, the full variable domain reads EADIYQTPRYLVIGTGKKITLECSQTMGHDKMYWYQQDPGMELHLIHYSYGVNSTEKGDLSSESTVSRIRTEHFPLTLESARPSHTSQYLCASSEYMGTGELFFGEGSRLTVL.

The chain has TRBV2 and TRBJ2-2, with D hard to call. Germline V gene lookup returns CDR1 SNHLY and CDR2 FYNNEI. The CDR3 totals 11 residues. Trimming pared 6 bases from V and 5 bases from J, leaving 4 bases between. CDR3 nucleotide sequence: TGTGCCAGCAGAAAAACCGGGGAGCTGTTTTTT. Its translation is CASRKTGELFF.

This clonotype was counted a few times. This chain joins TRBV11-2 and TRBJ2-3; 13 bases are a match to TRBD2. The CDR3 extends over 15 amino acids. Germline values: CDR1 SGHAT, CDR2 FQNNGV. J was trimmed by 6 bases and V by 4 bases; bases with no gene match: 4. CDR3 DNA: TGTGCCAGCAGCTACAGGACTAGCGGGAGTGATACGCAGTATTTT. Translated: CASSYRTSGSDTQYF.

The V and J genes are TRBV19 and TRBJ1-5, with D unresolved. V gave up 1 base and J gave up 9 bases, with 10 bases separating them. CDR1 is LNHDA, CDR2 SQIVND, per germline (reference sequence). The CDR3 totals 13 residues. The DNA of the CDR3 is TGTGCCAGTAGTATAGCGACGGACGCGCCCCAGCATTTT. Protein sequence: CASSIATDAPQHF.

V usage is TRBV29-1 and J usage is TRBJ2-3; no clear D. CDR1 is SQVTM, CDR2 ANQGSEA, per germline. This CDR3 contains 12 residues. The V end was cut by 6 bases, the J end by 0 bases, with 7 bases between. This CDR3 reads CSVELSTDTQYF. The CDR3 region has the DNA TGCAGCGTCGAATTAAGCACAGATACGCAGTATTTT.

The sample holds a few counts of this clonotype. The chain combines TRBV4-1 with TRBJ2-5; tentatively, D is TRBD2 (5 bases). Germline-derived CDR1 and CDR2 are MGHRA and YSYEKL. V was trimmed by 4 bases and J by 4 bases, leaving 13 bases between them. The CDR3 contains 14 residues. The CDR3 sequence: CASSLLVVGETQYF. The CDR3 nucleotides read TGCGCCAGCAGCCTACTAGTCGTTGGAGAGACCCAGTACTTC.

This clonotype was observed a few times. This chain uses TRBV30 with TRBJ1-5, with D uncertain. CDR1 GTSNPN and CDR2 SVGIG come from the germline V gene (reference sequence). The CDR3 loop spans 15 amino acids. Trimming took 1 base from V and 0 from J, leaving 10 bases between them. CDR3 region: CAWSANRHSNQPQHF. The CDR3 DNA reads as TGTGCCTGGAGTGCCAATAGGCATAGCAATCAGCCCCAGCATTTT.

This clonotype was seen only a few times. This chain joins TRBV19 and TRBJ2-1, with no clear D. From germline, CDR1 is LNHDA and CDR2 SQIVND (reference sequence). V lost 3 bases to trimming and J lost 4 bases, with 7 bases between them. This CDR3 has 13 residues. This chain's CDR3 is CASSINFYNEQFF. The CDR3 DNA sequence: TGTGCCAGTAGTATTAACTTTTACAATGAGCAGTTCTTC.

This clonotype turned up a few times. V gene TRBV4-3 combines with J gene TRBJ2-7; 10 bases line up with TRBD2. Per germline, CDR1 LGHNA and CDR2 YSLEER. After removal of 4 bases from V and 6 bases from J, the junction contained 9 bases not matched to a gene. This CDR3 comprises 15 residues. DNA of the CDR3: TGCGCCAGCAGCCCTCGGGCTAGCGGGAGTTCCGAGCAGTACTTC. Its protein product is CASSPRASGSSEQYF.

The J gene is TRBJ2-1, the V gene TRBV4-3; D remains ambiguous. Trimming shortened V by 0 bases and J by 5 bases, and 11 bases separated the two germline ends. Germline CDR1 LGHNA, CDR2 YSLEER. This CDR3 is 15 amino acids long. CDR3 in DNA: TGCGCCAGCAGCCAAGAGGGCAGACCGGACAATGAGCAGTTCTTC. Translation: CASSQEGRPDNEQFF.

This chain joins TRBV24-1 and TRBJ2-1; D gene ambiguous. The CDR3 sequence is 15 residues long. Germline V lookup: CDR1 KGHDR, CDR2 SFDVKD. Trimming removed 4 bases from V and 4 bases from J, with 13 bases in between. The CDR3 bases are TGTGCCACCAGTGACCCATCGACTGTATACAATGAGCAGTTCTTC. It codes for CATSDPSTVYNEQFF.

The sample holds a few counts of this clonotype. CDR3 DNA sequence: TGTGCCAGCAGCTATTCAGGGGCGCATGAAAAACTGTTTTTT. This encodes CASSYSGAHEKLFF. V usage is TRBV7-2 and J usage is TRBJ1-4; the D gene is possibly TRBD1 (6 bases). With 4 bases removed from V and 6 bases from J, the gap between germline ends came to 12 bases. From germline, CDR1 is SGHTA and CDR2 FQGNSA. This CDR3 is 14 amino acids long.

This clonotype was picked up a small number of times. The V and J genes are TRBV7-9 and TRBJ2-3; D is perhaps TRBD2 (5 bases). V lost 1 base and J lost 6, with 11 bases in between. The CDR3 runs 14 residues. CDR1 and CDR2 from the germline V gene are SEHNR and FQNEAQ (reference sequence). CDR3: CASSLGASPDTQYF. The DNA of the CDR3 is TGTGCCAGCAGCTTAGGTGCTAGCCCCGATACGCAGTATTTT. Looking up the rest from reference TRBV7-9 and TRBJ2-3 gives the full variable domain: DTGVSQNPRHKITKRGQNVTFRCDPISEHNRLYWYRQTLGQGPEFLTYFQNEAQLEKSRLLSDRFSAERPKGSFSTLEIQRTEQGDSAMYLCASSLGASPDTQYFGPGTRLTVL.

V and J are TRBV7-2 and TRBJ2-3, with no clear D. The V gene's germline CDR1 is SGHTA and CDR2 FQGNSA. Trimming left V 1 base short and J 2 bases short, with 10 bases between. CDR3 length equals 15 residues. The CDR3 coding sequence is TGTGCCAGCAGCTTAGGACATCTGTTCACAGATACGCAGTATTTT. Amino acids: CASSLGHLFTDTQYF.

The chain couples TRBV6-6 to TRBJ2-7; D remains ambiguous. The V gene's germline CDR1 is MNHNY and CDR2 SVGAGI (reference sequence). The CDR3 runs to 13 residues. Trimming took off 3 bases at V and 3 bases at J, with 9 bases between the two ends. The CDR3 DNA sequence: TGTGCCAGCAGTTATCGACTTGACTACGAGCAGTACGTC. Translated, it gives CASSYRLDYEQYV.

The CDR3: CASSLSLAYAEQFF. The CDR3 region has the DNA TGTGCCAGCAGTTTGAGCCTGGCCTACGCAGAGCAGTTCTTC. The V gene is TRBV12-3 or TRBV12-4, the J gene TRBJ2-1; D is unresolved. Trimming stripped 3 bases from V and 10 bases from J, with 16 bases between. This CDR3 region has 14 residues.

The sample holds a few counts of this clonotype. The chain combines TRBV2 with TRBJ2-1, with 12 nucleotides matching TRBD2. Germline-derived CDR1 and CDR2 are SNHLY and FYNNEI. The CDR3 runs 14 residues. J gave up 6 bases and V 4 bases, and 1 base lay outside the gene matches. Here the CDR3 reads CASSGTSGINEQFF. The CDR3 DNA reads TGTGCCAGCAGTGGGACTAGCGGGATCAATGAGCAGTTCTTC.

The V gene is TRBV7-2, the J gene TRBJ2-1; D gene unclear. V gave up 4 bases and J gave up 10 bases, with 14 bases separating them. The V gene's germline CDR1 is SGHTA and CDR2 FQGNSA. The CDR3 runs 13 residues. The CDR3 here is CASSSQSNREQFF. For the CDR3, the DNA is TGTGCCAGCAGCTCACAAAGTAATAGGGAGCAGTTCTTC.